These T cell receptor beta chains were read from a single sample in a study of blood T cell repertoires in COVID-19. Generated by immunoSEQ multiplex PCR, the TCRdb table keeps only in-frame clones and is missing some. The table shows over 400,000 clones, with 85% to 90% occurring only once. The sequenced sample consisted of peripheral blood. All receptors come from a woman between 50 and 59 years old with COVID-19, enrolled during active disease. Each CDR3 is given with its conserved first and last residue. A D gene is named only where the DNA matches it firmly. Rows may omit the clone size; those that give it use once, few, many or a size class.

clone_size d_call j_call v_call cdr3_aa cdr3_nt
. . TRBJ2-6 TRBV12-3/TRBV12-4 CASSRGNTNVLTF TGTGCCAGCAGCCGGGGGAATACCAACGTCCTGACTTTC
. . TRBJ2-5 TRBV27 CASSLWAARIEETQYF TGTGCCAGCAGTTTATGGGCCGCACGTATCGAAGAGACCCAGTACTTC
. . TRBJ2-3 TRBV24-1 CATNRVQGDTQYF TGTGCCACCAACAGGGTTCAGGGGGATACGCAGTATTTT
. TRBD1 TRBJ2-7 TRBV15 CATSVDRGRVYEQYF TGTGCCACCAGCGTTGACAGGGGCCGGGTCTACGAGCAGTACTTC
. . TRBJ1-6 TRBV5-8 CASSRRQYNSPLHF TGTGCCAGCAGCCGACGACAGTATAATTCACCCCTCCACTTT
. . TRBJ2-3 TRBV1 CTSSPWTSGGAADTQYF TGCACCAGCAGCCCCTGGACTAGCGGGGGGGCGGCAGATACGCAGTATTTT
. . TRBJ2-3 TRBV4-1 CASSLGAQVNTQYF TGCGCCAGCAGTTTAGGAGCCCAAGTGAATACGCAGTATTTT
few . TRBJ1-4 TRBV3-1/TRBV3-2 CASSQDLLQPNEKLFF TGTGCCAGCAGCCAAGATCTCTTACAGCCGAATGAAAAACTGTTTTTT
. . TRBJ1-4 TRBV6-6 CASSQVGRGDEKLFF TGTGCCAGCAGCCAAGTGGGCAGGGGTGATGAAAAACTGTTTTTT
. . TRBJ1-1 TRBV3-1/TRBV3-2 CASSHSGRYSEAFF TGTGCCAGCAGCCATTCAGGGAGGTATTCTGAAGCTTTCTTT
. TRBD1 TRBJ2-1 TRBV28 CASSGTAHYNEQFF TGTGCCAGCAGTGGGACAGCACATTACAATGAGCAGTTCTTC
. TRBD2 TRBJ2-7 TRBV5-6 CASTATSSRGGNEQYF TGTGCCAGCACCGCTACTTCAAGCCGGGGGGGGAACGAGCAGTACTTC
. TRBD1 TRBJ1-2 TRBV5-6 CASSLGGQPIYGYTF TGTGCCAGCAGCTTAGGGGGACAGCCTATTTATGGCTACACCTTC
. TRBD1 TRBJ1-2 TRBV5-1 CASSLGQGWDYGYTF TGCGCCAGCAGCTTGGGACAGGGGTGGGACTATGGCTACACCTTC
once TRBD1 TRBJ1-1 TRBV3-1/TRBV3-2 CASSQRLQGENTEAFF TGTGCCAGCAGCCAACGTCTCCAGGGGGAGAACACTGAAGCTTTCTTT
. . TRBJ1-6 TRBV6-5 CASSPYGPGNSPLHF TGTGCCAGCAGTCCCTATGGCCCGGGGAATTCACCCCTCCACTTT
. TRBD1 TRBJ2-7 TRBV5-1 CASSPQTGKPYEQYF TGCGCCAGCAGCCCCCAGACAGGGAAACCCTACGAGCAGTACTTC
. TRBD1 TRBJ1-1 TRBV25-1 CASSGQGEAFF TGTGCCAGCAGTGGACAGGGTGAAGCTTTCTTT
once TRBD1 TRBJ1-2 TRBV18 CASSNIGGQGKYGYTF TGTGCCAGCTCAAATATCGGAGGACAGGGAAAATATGGCTACACCTTC
. TRBD1 TRBJ1-2 TRBV6-5 CASSYGDSYYGYTF TGTGCCAGCAGTTACGGGGACAGCTACTATGGCTACACCTTC
. . TRBJ1-4 TRBV19 CASSVGGEEKLFF TGTGCCAGTAGTGTCGGGGGAGAGGAAAAACTGTTTTTT
. TRBD1 TRBJ1-2 TRBV18 CASSPLGQDVGYTF TGTGCCAGCTCACCCCTAGGACAGGACGTTGGCTACACCTTC
few TRBD1 TRBJ1-6 TRBV19 CASSMRDRDNSPLHF TGTGCCAGTAGTATGCGGGACAGGGATAATTCACCCCTCCACTTT
. TRBD2 TRBJ2-2 TRBV18 CASSPRTSGGPHTGELFF TGTGCCAGCTCACCTCGGACTAGCGGGGGCCCTCACACCGGGGAGCTGTTTTTT
. . TRBJ1-4 TRBV5-4 CASSLTNEKLFF TGTGCCAGCAGCTTAACAAATGAAAAACTGTTTTTT
. TRBD2 TRBJ2-3 TRBV6-2/TRBV6-3 CASSYRLAPFDTDTQYF TGTGCCAGCAGTTACCGACTAGCCCCATTTGACACAGATACGCAGTATTTT
. TRBD1 TRBJ1-4 TRBV6-5 CASSSPGGEEKLFF TGTGCCAGCAGCTCACCAGGGGGCGAAGAAAAACTGTTTTTT
. . TRBJ2-7 TRBV30 CAWAGTSDYEQYF TGTGCCTGGGCCGGGACATCCGACTACGAGCAGTACTTC
. . TRBJ1-2 TRBV9 CASSVVPGGNMDGYTF TGTGCCAGCAGCGTAGTTCCGGGGGGGAATATGGATGGCTACACCTTC
. . TRBJ2-5 TRBV2 CASSERDWETQYF TGTGCCAGCAGTGAACGGGATTGGGAGACCCAGTACTTC